The 18 T cell receptor beta chains reported below all come from one sample, sequenced in a study of beta chain features in type 1 diabetes. Regarding the study as a whole: All four CD4+ subsets of Type 1 diabetes patients contained TCRB CDR3s that were moderately but significantly shorter.

What was sequenced were expressed TCRB transcripts, since all of the isolated RNA had been reverse transcribed. The data were produced by immunoSEQ multiplex PCR, yet TCRdb's version contains in-frame clones alone and is incomplete. The data show roughly 280,000 clones, with 24% seen just once and roughly 0.011% held by the top ten. Their antigen targets remain unknown. The sample was naive CD4+ T cells from blood. The receptor set was obtained from a woman aged 30 to 39 with type 1 diabetes.

This clone was seen more than once but under ten times. The chain combines TRBV25-1 with TRBJ2-7, with D perhaps matching TRBD1 (6 bases). The ends were cut back, 3 bases at V and 0 bases at J, with 12 bases in the middle. The CDR3 is 15 residues long. Germline CDR1 is MGHDK and CDR2 is SYGVNS. The CDR3 DNA reads as TGTGCCAGCAGTGAGCTGGGGGCGACCTCCTACGAGCAGTACTTC. Residues: CASSELGATSYEQYF.

The rearrangement joins TRBV5-1 to TRBJ2-2; D is possibly TRBD2 (5 bases). V dropped 4 bases and J dropped 4 bases, with 11 bases sitting between them. The CDR3 loop spans 14 amino acids. CDR1 and CDR2 from the germline V gene are SGHRS and YFSETQ. This CDR3 is CASSMILGTGELFF. CDR3 coding DNA: TGCGCCAGCAGCATGATACTAGGCACCGGGGAGCTGTTTTTT.

The genes are TRBV30 and TRBJ1-5; no firm D call. Looked up from germline, CDR1 is GTSNPN and CDR2 is SVGIG (reference sequence). The germline V and J ends were trimmed by 0 bases and 4 bases, with 10 bases remaining between them. The CDR3 is made up of 14 amino acids. The CDR3 loop is CAWSVSSGNQPQHF. In DNA form, the CDR3 reads TGTGCCTGGAGTGTAAGCAGCGGTAATCAGCCCCAGCATTTT.

The chain employs TRBV2 and TRBJ2-3; D perhaps matches TRBD1 (5 bases). Trimming took 6 bases from V and 3 from J, leaving 7 bases between them. The CDR3 consists of 12 residues. Germline values: CDR1 SNHLY, CDR2 FYNNEI. The CDR3 coding sequence is TGTGCCAGCAGAGGGGATACAGATACGCAGTATTTT. It yields the protein CASRGDTDTQYF. The complete variable domain, with remaining parts taken from reference TRBV2 and TRBJ2-3, reads EPEVTQTPSHQVTQMGQEVILRCVPISNHLYFYWYRQILGQKVEFLVSFYNNEISEKSEIFDDQFSVERPDGSNFTLKIRSTKLEDSAMYFCASRGDTDTQYFGPGTRLTVL.

This clone was recorded a few times. In the same sample, other DNA sequences code for this CDR3. The V and J genes are TRBV18 and TRBJ2-7; possible D gene TRBD2, 6 bases. The V gene lost 6 bases and the J gene lost 2 bases, with 11 bases spanning the gap. Germline loops: CDR1 KGHSH, CDR2 LQKENI. The CDR3 runs 13 residues. This chain's CDR3 is CASSPPGAYEQYF. CDR3 in DNA: TGTGCCAGCTCGCCGCCGGGGGCCTACGAGCAGTACTTC.

The CDR3 region is CSASRAGGYTF. In DNA, the CDR3 is TGCAGTGCTAGTCGTGCCGGTGGCTACACCTTC. V usage is TRBV20-1 and J usage is TRBJ1-2, with D unclear. Trimming pared 3 bases from V and 7 bases from J, leaving 9 bases between. The CDR3 sequence is 11 residues long. Germline V gene data show CDR1 as DFQATT and CDR2 as SNEGSKA (reference sequence).

A few counts support this clone. The chain has TRBV7-9 and TRBJ1-4, with 11 bases fitting TRBD1. The CDR3 has 14 residues. Germline V gene lookup returns CDR1 SEHNR and CDR2 FQNEAQ (reference sequence). J lost 8 bases, V lost 6 bases, and 5 bases had no gene match. The CDR3 sequence is CASSRTGGVEKLFF. DNA for the CDR3: TGTGCCAGCAGTCGGACAGGGGGCGTGGAAAAACTGTTTTTT.

There are a few counts of this clone. J is TRBJ1-2 and V is TRBV30, with D maybe TRBD1 (6 bases). CDR1 and CDR2 from the germline V gene are GTSNPN and SVGIG (reference sequence). The CDR3 has 14 residues. Trimming cost V 4 bases and J 4 bases, with 16 bases left between them. CDR3 amino acids: CAWMRAGDIYGYTF. CDR3 coding DNA: TGTGCCTGGATGCGGGCAGGGGACATCTATGGCTACACCTTC.

This clone was picked up a small number of times. The chain links TRBV7-9 to TRBJ2-7; D may be TRBD2 (6 bases). The CDR3 contains 13 residues. Germline V gene data show CDR1 as SEHNR and CDR2 as FQNEAQ (reference sequence). V was cut by 3 bases and J by 4 bases, with 10 bases left in between. The CDR3 region is CASSFGAGYEQYF. The CDR3 DNA follows: TGTGCCAGCAGCTTCGGAGCGGGTTACGAGCAGTACTTC.

The chain combines TRBV11-2 with TRBJ2-7, with D perhaps TRBD2 (5 bases). The V gene lost 4 bases and the J gene lost 7 bases, with 14 bases spanning the gap. Germline V gene data show CDR1 as SGHAT and CDR2 as FQNNGV. CDR3 size: 13 residues. CDR3 sequence reads: CASSSYGGEEQYF. In DNA, the CDR3 is TGTGCCAGCAGCTCCTACGGAGGTGAGGAGCAGTACTTC.

This clone showed up just a few times. The gene calls are TRBV7-9 and TRBJ2-1, with TRBD1 matching 9 bases. Trimming at V came to 9 bases and at J to 6 bases, leaving 15 bases not matched to a gene. Looked up from germline, CDR1 is SEHNR and CDR2 is FQNEAQ (reference sequence). The CDR3 is 16 amino acids. This chain's CDR3 is CASSSFTGTGTNEQFF. In DNA, the CDR3 is TGTGCCAGTAGTTCATTCACCGGGACAGGGACCAATGAGCAGTTCTTC.

This clone showed up just a few times. The chain joins TRBV29-1 to TRBJ1-2; the D gene is possibly TRBD1 (6 bases). The CDR3 has 14 residues. Germline lookup yields CDR1 SQVTM and CDR2 ANQGSEA. Trimming removed 0 bases from V and 6 bases from J, with 14 bases in between. As DNA, the CDR3 is TGCAGCGTTGAAGAGCTGGGGGCCGGTAATGGCTACACCTTC. The encoded protein is CSVEELGAGNGYTF. The full variable domain, with the rest looked up from reference TRBV29-1 and TRBJ1-2, is SAVISQKPSRDICQRGTSLTIQCQVDSQVTMMFWYRQQPGQSLTLIATANQGSEATYESGFVIDKFPISRPNLTFSTLTVSNMSPEDSSIYLCSVEELGAGNGYTFGSGTRLTVV.

The chain joins TRBV7-9 to TRBJ1-2; no reliable D call. The CDR3 totals 13 residues. Germline V gives CDR1 SEHNR, CDR2 FQNEAQ (reference sequence). Trimming cost V 5 bases and J 7 bases, with 14 bases left between them. The CDR3 sequence is CASSPTLLSGYTF. The CDR3 DNA reads as TGTGCCAGCAGCCCCACCCTCCTTAGTGGCTACACCTTC.

This clone was detected a few times. The chain joins TRBV5-6 to TRBJ2-1, with 10 nucleotides matching TRBD2. The V and J ends lost 0 bases and 3 bases, in that order; junction bases with no gene match: 6. The CDR3 sequence is 17 residues long. From germline, CDR1 is SGHDT and CDR2 YYEEEE. CDR3 nucleotides: TGTGCCAGCAGCTTGGGGTTAAGCGGGAGGGTCTACAATGAGCAGTTCTTC. It specifies CASSLGLSGRVYNEQFF.

V gene TRBV25-1 combines with J gene TRBJ2-7; 8 bases map to TRBD1. Germline V gives CDR1 MGHDK, CDR2 SYGVNS. This CDR3 spans 15 amino acids. Trimming removed 6 bases from V and 2 bases from J; junction bases left unmatched: 9. Written as DNA, the CDR3 is TGTGCCAGCAGCGACTCAAGGACAGGGCCCTACGAGCAGTACTTC. As protein: CASSDSRTGPYEQYF.

The V call is TRBV7-2, the J call TRBJ2-1; TRBD2 matches at 8 bases. The CDR3 covers 16 residues. V dropped 5 bases and J dropped 3; count of bases not matched to a gene: 9. Germline values: CDR1 SGHTA, CDR2 FQGNSA. CDR3 bases: TGTGCCAGCAGCCAGCAGGCTAGCGGGCACTACAATGAGCAGTTCTTC. It codes for CASSQQASGHYNEQFF.

J is TRBJ1-2 and V is TRBV18; no definite D call. This CDR3 has 15 amino acids. Germline CDR1 reads KGHSH; CDR2 reads LQKENI. The germline V and J ends were trimmed by 3 bases and 4 bases, with 15 bases remaining between them. The CDR3 loop is CASSPASGSVYGYTF. In DNA form, the CDR3 reads TGTGCCAGCTCACCGGCATCGGGTAGTGTCTATGGCTACACCTTC.

This clone was detected once. The chain is built from TRBV30 and TRBJ1-2; unclear D gene. With 0 bases removed from V and 4 bases from J, the gap between germline ends came to 15 bases. CDR1 GTSNPN and CDR2 SVGIG come from the germline V gene (reference sequence). CDR3 length: 15 amino acids. DNA of the CDR3: TGTGCCTGGAGTGTACTCTTGCTCGCCGGCTATGGCTACACCTTC. Translating it yields CAWSVLLLAGYGYTF.